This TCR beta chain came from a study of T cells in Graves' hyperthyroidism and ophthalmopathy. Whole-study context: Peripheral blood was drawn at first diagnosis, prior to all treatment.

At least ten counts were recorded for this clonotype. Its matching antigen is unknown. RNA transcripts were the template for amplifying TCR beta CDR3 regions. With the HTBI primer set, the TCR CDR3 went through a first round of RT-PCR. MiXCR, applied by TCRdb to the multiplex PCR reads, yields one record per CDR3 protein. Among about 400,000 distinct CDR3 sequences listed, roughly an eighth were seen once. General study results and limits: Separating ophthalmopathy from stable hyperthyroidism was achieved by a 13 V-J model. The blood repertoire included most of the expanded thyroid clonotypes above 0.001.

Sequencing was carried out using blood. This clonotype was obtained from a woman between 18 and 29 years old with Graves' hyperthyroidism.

CDR3 sequence: CASSYSTGEAYEQYF. The CDR3 DNA is TGTGCCAGCAGTTACTCGACGGGAGAGGCCTACGAGCAGTACTTC. The chain links TRBV6-5 to TRBJ2-7; possibly TRBD2 for D (6 bases). Germline-derived CDR1 and CDR2 are MNHEY and SVGAGI. The V end was cut by 0 bases, the J end by 2 bases, with 11 bases between. This CDR3 is built from 15 residues.